Listed below are T cell receptor beta chains from one sample, sequenced in a study of response to subunit inactivated influenza vaccine. MiXCR was run by TCRdb on the RT-PCR reads, yielding one entry per CDR3 protein. This table holds 400,000 to 550,000 distinct CDR3 sequences, around 25% found once. Source: CD4+ T cells sorted from PBMCs, taken 5 days after vaccination. Receptors were obtained from a man between 45 and 60 years old who received an inactivated influenza vaccine. CDR3s include the opening cysteine and the closing phenylalanine or tryptophan. D genes are given only for firm matches. A clone size is listed for some rows: how often the clone was seen (once, few, many), or a class if it is expanded.

abundance: -; v_gene: TRBV11-2; j_gene: TRBJ2-7; d_gene: TRBD2; CDR3nt: TGTGCCAGCAGCTTAGAGACTAGCGGGGGCGAGCAGTACTTC; CDR3aa: CASSLETSGGEQYF
abundance: -; v_gene: TRBV12-3/TRBV12-4; j_gene: TRBJ1-6; d_gene: TRBD1; CDR3nt: TGTGCCAGCAGCCGGGGGACAGGGAATTCACCCCTCCACTTT; CDR3aa: CASSRGTGNSPLHF
abundance: few; v_gene: TRBV2; j_gene: TRBJ1-6; d_gene: -; CDR3nt: TGTGCCAGCAGTGGATTGGGCAGGGTCCATAATTCACCCCTCCACTTT; CDR3aa: CASSGLGRVHNSPLHF
abundance: -; v_gene: TRBV11-2; j_gene: TRBJ2-1; d_gene: TRBD2; CDR3nt: TGTGCCAGCAGCCCAGTCCCGGGACTAGCGGGAGGGTTCTCCTACAATGAGCAGTTCTTC; CDR3aa: CASSPVPGLAGGFSYNEQFF
abundance: -; v_gene: TRBV7-9; j_gene: TRBJ2-7; d_gene: TRBD2; CDR3nt: TGTGCCAGCAGCTTTGGACTAGCGGGAGCGGGCGAGCAGTACTTC; CDR3aa: CASSFGLAGAGEQYF
abundance: few; v_gene: TRBV4-1; j_gene: TRBJ2-5; d_gene: -; CDR3nt: TGCGCCAGCAGCCAAGAAAGGGGGGGCCGAAGAGAGACCCAGTACTTC; CDR3aa: CASSQERGGRRETQYF
abundance: -; v_gene: TRBV5-1; j_gene: TRBJ2-3; d_gene: -; CDR3nt: TGCGCCAGCAGCTTATTACAGCGCACAGATACGCAGTATTTT; CDR3aa: CASSLLQRTDTQYF
abundance: -; v_gene: TRBV10-3; j_gene: TRBJ2-1; d_gene: -; CDR3nt: TGTGCCAGTGGGCTCGCCGGGAGTCACAATGAGCAGTTCTTC; CDR3aa: CASGLAGSHNEQFF
abundance: -; v_gene: TRBV20-1; j_gene: TRBJ2-5; d_gene: -; CDR3nt: TGCAGTGCTAGCGAACCAGGGTCGGAGACCCAGTACTTC; CDR3aa: CSASEPGSETQYF
abundance: -; v_gene: TRBV5-1; j_gene: TRBJ2-1; d_gene: TRBD2; CDR3nt: TGCGCCAGCAGCCAAGGACTAGCGGGAGTCTGGGGGACTGGCGTCGGTGAGCAGTTCTTC; CDR3aa: CASSQGLAGVWGTGVGEQFF
abundance: few; v_gene: TRBV5-1; j_gene: TRBJ1-1; d_gene: TRBD1; CDR3nt: TGCGCCAGCAGCTTTGCCGGGACAGGGACGAACACTGAAGCTTTCTTT; CDR3aa: CASSFAGTGTNTEAFF
abundance: once; v_gene: TRBV7-2; j_gene: TRBJ1-1; d_gene: -; CDR3nt: TGTGCCAGCAGCTTAGCAGGATCGGCGAACACTGAAGCTTTCTTT; CDR3aa: CASSLAGSANTEAFF
abundance: -; v_gene: TRBV6-2/TRBV6-3; j_gene: TRBJ2-4; d_gene: -; CDR3nt: TGTGCCAGCAGTGGGCCCGGCGGATCGATACGAAACATTCAGTACTTC; CDR3aa: CASSGPGGSIRNIQYF
abundance: -; v_gene: TRBV29-1; j_gene: TRBJ2-5; d_gene: -; CDR3nt: TGCAGCGTTGAAGTTCACCGACCATTCCAAGAGACCCAGTACTTC; CDR3aa: CSVEVHRPFQETQYF
abundance: -; v_gene: TRBV7-9; j_gene: TRBJ2-7; d_gene: -; CDR3nt: TGTGCCAGCAGCTTAATGGGGGGCCCTTACGAGCAGTACTTC; CDR3aa: CASSLMGGPYEQYF
abundance: -; v_gene: TRBV5-5; j_gene: TRBJ2-1; d_gene: TRBD2; CDR3nt: TGTGCCAGCAGCTTGGCGGGACTAGCGGATACCTCCCATGAGCAGTTCTTC; CDR3aa: CASSLAGLADTSHEQFF
abundance: few; v_gene: TRBV11-2; j_gene: TRBJ2-1; d_gene: -; CDR3nt: TGTGCCAGCAGCCCTTTAGGTGGAAACAATGAGCAGTTCTTC; CDR3aa: CASSPLGGNNEQFF
abundance: -; v_gene: TRBV7-2; j_gene: TRBJ2-1; d_gene: -; CDR3nt: TGTGCCAGCAGCTACTACGGGGATAGAGGCGAGCAGTTCTTC; CDR3aa: CASSYYGDRGEQFF
abundance: -; v_gene: TRBV19; j_gene: TRBJ1-2; d_gene: -; CDR3nt: TGTGCCAGTACCGCCAAGGACTATGGCTACACCTTC; CDR3aa: CASTAKDYGYTF
abundance: -; v_gene: TRBV5-1; j_gene: TRBJ1-5; d_gene: -; CDR3nt: TGCGCCAGCAGCTTGAGCCCCGGGGGGGAGCAGCCCCAGCATTTT; CDR3aa: CASSLSPGGEQPQHF
abundance: few; v_gene: TRBV9; j_gene: TRBJ2-3; d_gene: TRBD2; CDR3nt: TGTGCCAGCAGCGTTAGCGGGTTCACAGATACGCAGTATTTT; CDR3aa: CASSVSGFTDTQYF
abundance: -; v_gene: TRBV7-6; j_gene: TRBJ2-5; d_gene: -; CDR3nt: TGTGCCAGCAGGAGACGCCTTCGAGAGGACTGGGAGACCCAGTACTTC; CDR3aa: CASRRRLREDWETQYF
abundance: -; v_gene: TRBV9; j_gene: TRBJ2-1; d_gene: TRBD2; CDR3nt: TGTGCCAGCAGCTCCATAACCGGGACTAGCGTCGGTGAGCAGTTCTTC; CDR3aa: CASSSITGTSVGEQFF
abundance: -; v_gene: TRBV3-1; j_gene: TRBJ2-4; d_gene: TRBD1; CDR3nt: TGTGCCAGCAGCCCCCGACAGGGGGGCATTCAGTACTTC; CDR3aa: CASSPRQGGIQYF
abundance: -; v_gene: TRBV11-2; j_gene: TRBJ2-5; d_gene: -; CDR3nt: TGTGCCAGCAGCTTATATCCGGACAGACAAGAGACCCAGTACTTC; CDR3aa: CASSLYPDRQETQYF
abundance: -; v_gene: TRBV2; j_gene: TRBJ2-3; d_gene: -; CDR3nt: TGTGCCAGCCAAGGGGGAGCCAGTCAGTATTTT; CDR3aa: CASQGGASQYF
abundance: -; v_gene: TRBV20-1; j_gene: TRBJ2-1; d_gene: TRBD2; CDR3nt: TGCAGTGCAGGGACTAGCGGGAGGTCCTACAATGAGCAGTTCTTC; CDR3aa: CSAGTSGRSYNEQFF
abundance: few; v_gene: TRBV9; j_gene: TRBJ2-1; d_gene: -; CDR3nt: TGTGCCAGCAGCGTAGTAAACTCCTACAATGAGCAGTTCTTC; CDR3aa: CASSVVNSYNEQFF
abundance: few; v_gene: TRBV18; j_gene: TRBJ2-1; d_gene: -; CDR3nt: TGTGCCAGCTCACCCCCCCGGGGCAGGAACAATGAGCAGTTCTTC; CDR3aa: CASSPPRGRNNEQFF
abundance: -; v_gene: TRBV6-2/TRBV6-3; j_gene: TRBJ2-6; d_gene: -; CDR3nt: TGTGCCAGCAACAGGTATGGGGCCAACGTCCTGACTTTC; CDR3aa: CASNRYGANVLTF
abundance: many; v_gene: TRBV27; j_gene: TRBJ2-1; d_gene: -; CDR3nt: TGTGCCAGCAGTCCCCCCCTGAGGACCCTTAACAATGAGCAGTTCTTC; CDR3aa: CASSPPLRTLNNEQFF
abundance: few; v_gene: TRBV29-1; j_gene: TRBJ1-1; d_gene: -; CDR3nt: TGCAGCGTTGTAGAGGGGATCAGGACTGAAGCTTTCTTT; CDR3aa: CSVVEGIRTEAFF
abundance: -; v_gene: TRBV6-2/TRBV6-3; j_gene: TRBJ2-4; d_gene: TRBD1; CDR3nt: TGTGCCAGCAGTCCGTTCGGGACAGGGGTTGAGGCCAAAAACATTCAGTACTTC; CDR3aa: CASSPFGTGVEAKNIQYF
abundance: few; v_gene: TRBV7-2; j_gene: TRBJ1-5; d_gene: -; CDR3nt: TGTGCCAGCAGCTTCGGACATGGCAATCAGCCCCAGCATTTT; CDR3aa: CASSFGHGNQPQHF
abundance: few; v_gene: TRBV15; j_gene: TRBJ2-3; d_gene: TRBD2; CDR3nt: TGTGCCACCAGCAGAGATCAATTGCGGGGGTCAGATACGCAGTATTTT; CDR3aa: CATSRDQLRGSDTQYF
abundance: few; v_gene: TRBV5-1; j_gene: TRBJ2-3; d_gene: TRBD1; CDR3nt: TGCGCCAGCAGCTGGGGGACAGCTAGCACAGATACGCAGTATTTT; CDR3aa: CASSWGTASTDTQYF
abundance: few; v_gene: TRBV7-9; j_gene: TRBJ2-2; d_gene: -; CDR3nt: TGTGCCAGCAAGGCGGTGAACACCGGGGAGCTGTTTTTT; CDR3aa: CASKAVNTGELFF
abundance: -; v_gene: TRBV7-8; j_gene: TRBJ2-1; d_gene: -; CDR3nt: TGTGCCAGCAGCTACATACGGGCGGGGCTTGGATCGTCGATTGGGCAGTTCTTC; CDR3aa: CASSYIRAGLGSSIGQFF
abundance: -; v_gene: TRBV3-1; j_gene: TRBJ2-7; d_gene: -; CDR3nt: TGTGCCAGCAGCCAAGATTACAGGAATGCCTACGAGCAGTACTTC; CDR3aa: CASSQDYRNAYEQYF
abundance: few; v_gene: TRBV6-5; j_gene: TRBJ2-3; d_gene: -; CDR3nt: TGTGCCAGCAGTTCGACTATTGGAGATACGCAGTATTTT; CDR3aa: CASSSTIGDTQYF
abundance: -; v_gene: TRBV30; j_gene: TRBJ2-1; d_gene: TRBD2; CDR3nt: TGTGCCTGGAGTGCCTTAGCGGGATCCCCCTACAATGAGCAGTTCTTC; CDR3aa: CAWSALAGSPYNEQFF
abundance: few; v_gene: TRBV20-1; j_gene: TRBJ2-1; d_gene: -; CDR3nt: TGCAGTGCTAGTACAGCACAGGGTGCTTCCTACAATGAGCAGTTCTTC; CDR3aa: CSASTAQGASYNEQFF
abundance: few; v_gene: TRBV5-1; j_gene: TRBJ2-5; d_gene: -; CDR3nt: TGCGCCAGCAGCCGCCAGGCGGGGACCCAAGAGACCCAGTACTTC; CDR3aa: CASSRQAGTQETQYF
abundance: once; v_gene: TRBV24-1; j_gene: TRBJ2-1; d_gene: TRBD2; CDR3nt: TGTGCCACCAGTGATTTGGGCGGGGGGCTGTACAATGAGCAGTTCTTC; CDR3aa: CATSDLGGGLYNEQFF
abundance: many; v_gene: TRBV20-1; j_gene: TRBJ1-4; d_gene: -; CDR3nt: TGCAGTGCTAGAGAATCGGGGAATAATGAAAAACTGTTTTTT; CDR3aa: CSARESGNNEKLFF
abundance: -; v_gene: TRBV25-1; j_gene: TRBJ2-7; d_gene: TRBD2; CDR3nt: TGTGCCAGCTATTCTAGCGGCTCCTACGAGCAGTACTTC; CDR3aa: CASYSSGSYEQYF
abundance: few; v_gene: TRBV4-2; j_gene: TRBJ1-2; d_gene: -; CDR3nt: TGTGCCAGCAGTCGGAACCTCCGGGACACCTTCTATGGCTACACCTTC; CDR3aa: CASSRNLRDTFYGYTF
abundance: -; v_gene: TRBV20-1; j_gene: TRBJ2-1; d_gene: -; CDR3nt: TGCAGTGCCCAGCGGAGCTCCTACAATGAGCAGTTCTTC; CDR3aa: CSAQRSSYNEQFF
abundance: few; v_gene: TRBV9; j_gene: TRBJ2-1; d_gene: -; CDR3nt: TGTGCCAGCAGCGCCCTAGGTCAGGTTAGTGAGCAGTTCTTC; CDR3aa: CASSALGQVSEQFF
abundance: -; v_gene: TRBV25-1; j_gene: TRBJ1-4; d_gene: -; CDR3nt: TGTGCCAGCAGTGAAAGGACTGGAACTAATGAAAAACTGTTTTTT; CDR3aa: CASSERTGTNEKLFF
abundance: -; v_gene: TRBV29-1; j_gene: TRBJ2-1; d_gene: TRBD2; CDR3nt: TGCAGCGTTAGGGGACTAGTTTACAATGAGCAGTTCTTC; CDR3aa: CSVRGLVYNEQFF
abundance: -; v_gene: TRBV5-1; j_gene: TRBJ2-7; d_gene: -; CDR3nt: TGCGCCGGCAGCTTGGCCGTGACAGCATCCTACGAGCAGTACTTC; CDR3aa: CAGSLAVTASYEQYF
abundance: -; v_gene: TRBV27; j_gene: TRBJ1-4; d_gene: -; CDR3nt: TGTGCCAGCAGTCTTAGGACCCGAGGGGAAAAACTGTTTTTT; CDR3aa: CASSLRTRGEKLFF
abundance: many; v_gene: TRBV20-1; j_gene: TRBJ2-3; d_gene: -; CDR3nt: TGCAGTGCTAGCCAGGCATCTAGCACAGATACGCAGTATTTT; CDR3aa: CSASQASSTDTQYF